The following is a T cell receptor (beta chain) sequence with its context. The CDR3 consists of 15 residues. V lost 0 bases and J 0 bases, leaving 6 bases between the germline ends. Germline V lookup: CDR1 SNHLY, CDR2 FYNNEI. These data belong to a study of blood T cell repertoires in COVID-19. Study information: COVID-19 samples from acute and convalescent phases originated in the United States, Italy and Spain.

Using immunoSEQ multiplex PCR, the repertoire was profiled, and TCRdb retains in-frame clones only, with some absent. This sample has 180,000 or so clones, with roughly 80% found just once. This clonotype was obtained from a woman in her 40s with COVID-19, enrolled during active disease. The gene calls are TRBV2 and TRBJ1-3; D not resolved. The sample comprised peripheral blood. CDR3 sequence reads: CASSEAPGSGNTIYF. The DNA of the CDR3 is TGTGCCAGCAGTGAAGCCCCAGGCTCTGGAAACACCATATATTTT. Using reference TRBV2 and TRBJ1-3 for the parts outside the CDR3, the full variable domain is EPEVTQTPSHQVTQMGQEVILRCVPISNHLYFYWYRQILGQKVEFLVSFYNNEISEKSEIFDDQFSVERPDGSNFTLKIRSTKLEDSAMYFCASSEAPGSGNTIYFGEGSWLTVV.